What follows are 28 T cell receptor beta chains derived from one specimen sequenced in a study of beta chain features in type 1 diabetes. Investigators reverse transcribed all isolated RNA, so they sequenced expressed TCRB transcripts. The repertoire was sequenced with immunoSEQ multiplex PCR; TCRdb's copy has only in-frame clones and lacks some. The sample carries 850,000 to 900,000 clones, 17% recorded once. Input material: naive CD4+ T cells from blood. The receptors here all came from a woman aged 18 to 35 in good health.

This chain uses TRBV4-2 with TRBJ1-1; 7 bases agree with TRBD1. This CDR3 is 13 amino acids long. Germline V gene data show CDR1 as LGHNA and CDR2 as YNFKEQ. V shed 6 bases, J shed 5 bases, and the junction held 6 bases outside the gene matches. The CDR3 DNA reads as TGTGCCAGCAGACGGACAGGCACAACTGAAGCTTTCTTT. It translates to CASRRTGTTEAFF.

This clone came up a few times. Its ends do not fully match the called genes, so a read error is possible. The V call is TRBV6-1, the J call TRBJ1-5; TRBD1 matches 7 bases. CDR1 is MNHNS, CDR2 SASEGT, per germline. The CDR3 consists of 14 residues. The CDR3 region has the DNA TGTGCCAGCAGAGAAGACAGGGGCAATCAGCCCCAGCATTTT. This translates into CASREDRGNQPQHF.

This clone occurred a few times. V and J are TRBV9 and TRBJ1-1; D perhaps matches TRBD1 (5 bases). The V end lost 4 bases, the J end lost 11 bases, and 21 bases lay between the germline ends. Germline values: CDR1 SGDLS, CDR2 YYNGEE. CDR3 length equals 14 residues. The CDR3 loop is CASSPGGRSIAAFF. CDR3 DNA sequence: TGTGCCAGCAGCCCCGGGGGGAGGAGTATCGCGGCTTTCTTT. Drawing the rest from reference TRBV9 and TRBJ1-1, the complete variable domain is DSGVTQTPKHLITATGQRVTLRCSPRSGDLSVYWYQQSLDQGLQFLIQYYNGEERAKGNILERFSAQQFPDLHSELNLSSLELGDSALYFCASSPGGRSIAAFFGQGTRLTVV.

The chain has TRBV11-2 and TRBJ2-7, with D perhaps TRBD2 (5 bases). The CDR3 runs 14 residues. CDR1 and CDR2 (germline): SGHAT, FQNNGV. The V end was cut by 2 bases, the J end by 3 bases, with 11 bases between. The CDR3: CASSLNDGVYEQYF. The CDR3 nucleotides read TGTGCCAGCAGCTTAAACGACGGGGTCTACGAGCAGTACTTC.

This clone occurred a few times. The rearrangement joins TRBV11-1 to TRBJ2-5; 7 positions agree with TRBD1. The germline CDR1 and CDR2 sequences are SGHAT and FQDESV (reference sequence). This CDR3 spans 15 amino acids. V lost 5 bases, J lost 10 bases, and 16 bases stayed unmatched. This CDR3 reads CASSENRGTAPRQYF. CDR3 coding DNA: TGTGCCAGCAGCGAAAACCGAGGGACAGCGCCACGCCAGTACTTC.

The V call is TRBV7-8, the J call TRBJ2-1; 7 bases are shared with TRBD2. V was clipped by 4 bases and J by 7 bases; unmatched bases: 7. Germline V gene lookup returns CDR1 SGHVS and CDR2 FQNEAQ. The CDR3 spans 14 residues. CDR3 sequence: CASSSTSLANEQFF. CDR3 in DNA: TGTGCCAGCAGCTCAACCTCACTAGCGAATGAGCAGTTCTTC.

This clone was seen a few times. This chain's CDR3 is CASSPNEGQGYEQYF. Written as DNA, the CDR3 is TGTGCCAGCTCACCAAACGAAGGACAGGGGTACGAGCAGTACTTC. The chain employs TRBV18 and TRBJ2-7; TRBD1 aligns across 9 bases. Germline V gene lookup returns CDR1 KGHSH and CDR2 LQKENI. CDR3 length equals 15 residues. V was pared by 2 bases and J by 4 bases, with 6 bases of the junction left unmatched.

The CDR3 bases are TGTGCCAGCTCACGTCGCGATGGGACAACCGGCACAGATACGCAGTATTTT. Amino acids: CASSRRDGTTGTDTQYF. V gene TRBV18 combines with J gene TRBJ2-3; perhaps TRBD1 as D (6 bases). Per the germline V gene, CDR1 is KGHSH and CDR2 is LQKENI. The CDR3 extends over 17 amino acids. The ends were cut back, 4 bases at V and 1 base at J, with 18 bases in the middle.

This chain links TRBV11-2 with TRBJ1-1; unclear D gene. Trimming stripped 2 bases from V and 1 base from J, with 5 bases between. Germline assignment: CDR1 SGHAT and CDR2 FQNNGV. This CDR3 is built from 13 residues. CDR3: CASSLLGNTEAFF. The CDR3 DNA is TGTGCCAGCAGCTTACTAGGGAACACTGAAGCTTTCTTT.

This clone was seen a few times. CDR3 region: CASSLVSTGGSGKLFF. The CDR3 DNA is TGCGCCAGCAGCTTGGTGTCGACAGGGGGAAGCGGAAAACTGTTTTTT. The rearrangement joins TRBV5-1 to TRBJ1-4; TRBD1 matches 9 bases. V gave up 0 bases and J gave up 10 bases; unmatched junction bases: 10. The germline gives CDR1 SGHRS, CDR2 YFSETQ. The CDR3 has 16 residues.

This clone came up a few times. The chain links TRBV7-6 to TRBJ2-5, with 8 positions matching TRBD2. The CDR3 sequence is 13 residues long. V lost 2 bases and J lost 5; bases outside the gene matches: 1. The germline CDR1 and CDR2 sequences are SGHVS and FNYEAQ. The chain's CDR3 is CASSLSGSETQYF. DNA for the CDR3: TGTGCCAGCAGCTTAAGCGGGAGTGAGACCCAGTACTTC.

The CDR3 sequence is CASKGAGTGDYEQYF. For the CDR3, the DNA is TGTGCCAGTAAAGGGGCCGGGACAGGGGACTACGAGCAGTACTTC. V usage is TRBV19 and J usage is TRBJ2-7, with 10 nucleotides matching TRBD1. The germline V gene has CDR1 LNHDA and CDR2 SQIVND (reference sequence). After removal of 7 bases from V and 3 bases from J, the junction contained 9 bases not matched to a gene. The CDR3 length is 15 residues.

This chain links TRBV13 with TRBJ1-2; D gene unclear. The CDR3 extends over 13 amino acids. The V end lost 1 base, the J end lost 8 bases, and 11 bases lay between the germline ends. Germline CDR1 is PRHDT and CDR2 is FYEKMQ (reference sequence). The CDR3 reads CASSLAGTQGYTF. The CDR3 DNA follows: TGTGCCAGCAGCTTAGCGGGAACTCAGGGCTACACCTTC.

This clone showed up just a few times. V is TRBV5-1 and J is TRBJ2-1; 12 bases are shared with TRBD2. Germline CDR1 and CDR2: SGHRS and YFSETQ. The CDR3 consists of 19 residues. With 4 bases clipped from V and 0 bases from J, the junction kept 11 bases outside the gene matches. CDR3: CASSERTSGTVSSYNEQFF. The DNA for the CDR3 is TGCGCCAGCAGCGAGAGGACTAGCGGGACGGTATCCTCCTACAATGAGCAGTTCTTC. Together with reference TRBV5-1 and TRBJ2-1, the CDR3 gives the full variable domain: KAGVTQTPRYLIKTRGQQVTLSCSPISGHRSVSWYQQTPGQGLQFLFEYFSETQRNKGNFPGRFSGRQFSNSRSEMNVSTLELGDSALYLCASSERTSGTVSSYNEQFFGPGTRLTVL.

Concerning this clone itself: This sample also contains other DNA sequences that code for the same CDR3. J is TRBJ2-5 and V is TRBV2; TRBD1 agrees at 10 bases. CDR1 and CDR2 from the germline V gene are SNHLY and FYNNEI. The CDR3 has 14 residues. V shed 4 bases and J 2 bases; nucleotides not matched to a gene: 1. CDR3 amino acids: CASSGDRGQETQYF. The CDR3 DNA sequence: TGTGCCAGCAGTGGGGACAGGGGTCAAGAGACCCAGTACTTC.

This rearrangement joins TRBV6-5 to TRBJ2-7; TRBD2 agrees at 13 bases. The CDR3 has 15 amino acids. Germline CDR1 and CDR2: MNHEY and SVGAGI. The J segment lost 2 bases and the V segment lost 5 bases, leaving 3 bases of the junction unmatched. CDR3 sequence reads: CASSRGTSGTYEQYF. The CDR3 DNA reads TGTGCCAGCAGTCGCGGGACTAGCGGGACCTACGAGCAGTACTTC.

The chain joins TRBV7-9 to TRBJ1-2; no clear D gene. The CDR3 totals 14 residues. Trimming took 8 bases from V and 8 from J, leaving 21 bases between them. In germline, CDR1 is SEHNR, CDR2 FQNEAQ (reference sequence). CDR3 in amino acids: CASGQETRLGGYTF. For the CDR3, the DNA is TGTGCCAGCGGCCAAGAAACCCGCCTTGGGGGCTACACCTTC.

The chain employs TRBV11-2 and TRBJ2-5; perhaps TRBD1 as D (5 bases). V was pared by 0 bases and J by 5 bases, with 13 bases between. The CDR3 covers 15 residues. Per germline, CDR1 SGHAT and CDR2 FQNNGV. The CDR3 DNA sequence: TGTGCCAGCAGCTTAGAAGGCAGGGCGTCGGAGACCCAGTACTTC. It is translated as CASSLEGRASETQYF.

The chain joins TRBV27 to TRBJ2-1, with no clear D. CDR3 length equals 13 residues. Looked up from germline, CDR1 is MNHEY and CDR2 is SMNVEV (reference sequence). V dropped 3 bases and J dropped 10 bases, with 13 bases sitting between them. In nucleotides, the CDR3 is TGTGCCAGCAGTTTCCACCAGAGACCAGAGCAGTTCTTC. It specifies CASSFHQRPEQFF.

This clone was seen a handful of times. Other nucleotide sequences from this sample produce the same CDR3. This chain joins TRBV7-3 and TRBJ2-5; tentatively, D is TRBD1 (5 bases). Between the trimmed V and J ends, which lost 3 bases and 3 bases, there was a span of 8 bases. The CDR3 runs 13 residues. Germline values: CDR1 SGHTA, CDR2 FQGTGA. Written as DNA, the CDR3 is TGTGCCAGCAGCTTTTCCAGGGAAGAGACCCAGTACTTC. The encoded protein is CASSFSREETQYF.

V gene TRBV6-5 combines with J gene TRBJ1-5; no clear D. V gave up 0 bases and J gave up 4 bases, with 4 bases separating them. The germline V gene has CDR1 MNHEY and CDR2 SVGAGI. The CDR3 has 13 residues. DNA for the CDR3: TGTGCCAGCAGTTACTCCGAGAATCAGCCCCAGCATTTT. Translated, it gives CASSYSENQPQHF.

This clone has more than one count but fewer than ten. The chain carries TRBV11-2 and TRBJ1-1; 12 bases map to TRBD1. This CDR3 has 13 residues. Trimming took 10 bases from V and 6 from J; bases not matched to a gene: 6. CDR1 is SGHAT and CDR2 is FQNNGV in the germline V gene. In nucleotides, the CDR3 is TGTGCCATCGCCGGGACAGGGGGCCCTGAAGCTTTCTTT. It codes for CAIAGTGGPEAFF. Looking up the rest from reference TRBV11-2 and TRBJ1-1 gives the full variable domain: EAGVAQSPRYKIIEKRQSVAFWCNPISGHATLYWYQQILGQGPKLLIQFQNNGVVDDSQLPKDRFSAERLKGVDSTLKIQPAKLEDSAVYLCAIAGTGGPEAFFGQGTRLTVV.

CDR3 nucleotides: TGTGCCAGCAGGACTATAGCGGACTCCTACGAGCAGTACTTC. This gives the protein CASRTIADSYEQYF. The rearrangement links TRBV6-1 to TRBJ2-7; maybe TRBD2 (6 bases). Deletions cut 6 bases from V and 0 bases from J, with 12 bases between. Germline assignment: CDR1 MNHNS and CDR2 SASEGT. This CDR3 comprises 14 residues.

The rearrangement links TRBV10-3 to TRBJ2-7, with TRBD2 identical over 9 bases. CDR1 is ENHRY, CDR2 SYGVKD, per germline. This CDR3 is built from 12 residues. With V trimmed by 9 bases and J by 5 bases, 5 bases remained unmatched. CDR3 coding DNA: TGTGCCATTAAGACTAGCGGAAACGAGCAGTACTTC. Protein sequence: CAIKTSGNEQYF.

The rearrangement joins TRBV5-6 to TRBJ2-1, with 11 bases aligning to TRBD1. This CDR3 region has 18 residues. The germline CDR1 and CDR2 sequences are SGHDT and YYEEEE. After removal of 1 base from V and 8 bases from J, the junction contained 14 bases not matched to a gene. The CDR3 DNA sequence: TGTGCCAGCAGCTTGAAAACGACCGGGACAGGGGGGCAGGATGAGCAGTTCTTC. The encoded protein is CASSLKTTGTGGQDEQFF.

This clone was seen only a few times. J is TRBJ2-5 and V is TRBV5-8, with D tentatively TRBD1 (6 bases). This CDR3 region has 15 residues. Germline V gene lookup returns CDR1 SGHTS and CDR2 YDEGEE. Trimming cost V 4 bases and J 2 bases, with 15 bases left between them. CDR3: CASSRRTGRQETQYF. The CDR3 DNA is TGTGCCAGCAGCCGGCGCACAGGGCGGCAAGAGACCCAGTACTTC.

The rearrangement joins TRBV18 to TRBJ1-1; D is unresolved. The germline V gene has CDR1 KGHSH and CDR2 LQKENI. The germline V and J ends were trimmed by 1 base and 4 bases, with 10 bases remaining between them. The CDR3 runs 14 residues. CDR3: CASSPLGVGTEAFF. As DNA, the CDR3 is TGTGCCAGCTCACCACTTGGGGTGGGCACTGAAGCTTTCTTT.

This clone was counted a few times. V gene TRBV7-3 combines with J gene TRBJ2-1; 7 nucleotides match TRBD2. Trimming removed 5 bases from V and 5 bases from J; junction bases left unmatched: 6. This CDR3 is 14 amino acids long. CDR1 is SGHTA, CDR2 FQGTGA, per germline. CDR3 loop: CASSQGRADNEQFF. CDR3 nucleotides: TGTGCCAGCAGCCAAGGGAGGGCCGACAATGAGCAGTTCTTC.